The clone carrying this T cell receptor (beta chain) has at least ten counts. These data originate in a study of T cells in Graves' hyperthyroidism and ophthalmopathy. About the research overall: The initial diagnosis was the point when peripheral blood was collected, ahead of any treatment.

The CDR3 regions of TCR beta were amplified from RNA transcripts. Primed by the HTBI set, a first-round RT-PCR was run on the TCR CDR3. TCRdb reanalysed the multiplex PCR reads using MiXCR and keeps one entry per CDR3 protein. The sample lists hundreds of thousands of distinct CDR3 sequences, approximately 14% occurring once. CDR3 length: 14 amino acids. The V end lost 5 bases, the J end lost 5 bases, and 14 bases lay between the germline ends. Germline loops: CDR1 SGDLS, CDR2 YYNGEE. The cohort's ophthalmopathy patients, a group with duration under 3 months, had a Clinical Activity Score of at least 3 and a NOSPECS grade of at least 4.

The sequencing sample was made of blood. The chain carries TRBV9 and TRBJ1-5, with D tentatively TRBD1 (6 bases). The sequence derives from a man between 18 and 35 years old with Graves' ophthalmopathy. The DNA for the CDR3 is TGTGCCAGCAGACACAGGGTGTTCCATCAGCCCCAGCATTTT. Translated: CASRHRVFHQPQHF.